Included here is one T cell receptor (beta chain) sequence, with context. Original data processing: Nucleated cell number was recorded as an estimate derived from reference gene primer amplification. Profiled with immunoSEQ multiplex PCR; TCRdb holds only in-frame clones, not every one. V, J and clone size are taken as reported in that table, and D and trimming were inferred from the DNA itself. The profile shows 65,000 or so clones, more than 75% of them singletons. The data originate from a study of blood T cell repertoires in COVID-19. Germline CDR1 MNHNY, CDR2 SVGAGI (reference sequence). This CDR3 comprises 11 residues. The germline V and J ends were trimmed by 10 bases and 9 bases, with 13 bases remaining between them.

The sequenced sample consisted of peripheral blood. The TCR originated in a man aged 45-60 years with active COVID-19. V and J are TRBV6-6 and TRBJ2-1; D ambiguous. CDR3 region: CAITVLGEQFF. CDR3 nucleotides: TGTGCCATCACGGTACTCGGTGAGCAGTTCTTC.